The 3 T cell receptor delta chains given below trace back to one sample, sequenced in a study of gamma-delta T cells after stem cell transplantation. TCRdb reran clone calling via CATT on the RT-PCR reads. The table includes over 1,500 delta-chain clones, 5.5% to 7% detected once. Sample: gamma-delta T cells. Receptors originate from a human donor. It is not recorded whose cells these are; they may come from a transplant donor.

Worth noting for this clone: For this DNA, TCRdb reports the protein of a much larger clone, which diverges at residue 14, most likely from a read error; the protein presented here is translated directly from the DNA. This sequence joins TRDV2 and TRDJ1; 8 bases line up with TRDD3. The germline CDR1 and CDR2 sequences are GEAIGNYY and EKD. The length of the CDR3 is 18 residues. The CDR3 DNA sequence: TGTGCCTGTGACACCGTTGGGGGATCGGTGGGGGACACCTATAAACTCATCTTT. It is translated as CACDTVGGSVGDTYKLIF.

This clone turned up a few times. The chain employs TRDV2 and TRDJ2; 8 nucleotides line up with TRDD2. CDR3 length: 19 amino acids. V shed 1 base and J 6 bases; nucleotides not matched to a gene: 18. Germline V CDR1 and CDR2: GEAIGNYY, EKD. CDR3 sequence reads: CACDTLLPTTAGGSAQLFF. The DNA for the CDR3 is TGTGCCTGTGACACTCTACTTCCTACGACCGCCGGGGGGTCAGCACAACTCTTCTTT.

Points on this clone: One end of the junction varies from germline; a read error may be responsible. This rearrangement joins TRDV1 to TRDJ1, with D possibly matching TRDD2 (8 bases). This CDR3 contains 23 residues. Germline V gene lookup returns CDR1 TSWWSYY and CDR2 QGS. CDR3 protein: CALGVRPSYAAWGFLSSSDELTF. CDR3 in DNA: TGTGCTCTTGGGGTCCGGCCTTCCTATGCGGCCTGGGGGTTCCTTTCCTCTTCCGATGAACTCACCTTT.